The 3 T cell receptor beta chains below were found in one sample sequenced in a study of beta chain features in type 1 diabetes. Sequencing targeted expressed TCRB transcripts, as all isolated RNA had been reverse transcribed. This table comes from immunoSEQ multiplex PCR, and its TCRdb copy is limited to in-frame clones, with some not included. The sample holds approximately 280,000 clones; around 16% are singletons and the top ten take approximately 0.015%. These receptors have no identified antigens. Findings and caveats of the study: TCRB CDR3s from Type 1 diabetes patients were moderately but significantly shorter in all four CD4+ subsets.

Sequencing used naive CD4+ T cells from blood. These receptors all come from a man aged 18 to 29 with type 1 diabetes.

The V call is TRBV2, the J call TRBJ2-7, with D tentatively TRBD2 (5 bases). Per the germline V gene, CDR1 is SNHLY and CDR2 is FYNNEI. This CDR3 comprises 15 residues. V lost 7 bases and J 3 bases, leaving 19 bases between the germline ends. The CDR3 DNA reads TGTGCCAGCACCAGAGGGAAAGGACTTTTCTACGAGCAGTACTTC. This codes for CASTRGKGLFYEQYF.

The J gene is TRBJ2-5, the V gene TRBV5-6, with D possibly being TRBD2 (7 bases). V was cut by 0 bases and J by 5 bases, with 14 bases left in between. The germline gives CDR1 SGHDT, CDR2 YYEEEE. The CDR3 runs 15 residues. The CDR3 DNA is TGTGCCAGCAGCTTGGCCCTCAGGGGAGGGGAGACCCAGTACTTC. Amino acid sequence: CASSLALRGGETQYF.

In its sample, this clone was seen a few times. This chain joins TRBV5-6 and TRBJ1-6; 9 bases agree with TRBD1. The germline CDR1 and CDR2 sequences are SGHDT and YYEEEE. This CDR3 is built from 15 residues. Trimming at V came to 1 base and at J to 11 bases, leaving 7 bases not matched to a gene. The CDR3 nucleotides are TGTGCCAGCAGCTTGTGGGACAGGGCATTGACACCCCTCCACTTT. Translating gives CASSLWDRALTPLHF.